The clone carrying this T cell receptor (beta chain) was detected many times. Its antigen is not known. A second roughly 6 to 12 cycle PCR used barcoded and J-beta primers. Via MiXCR, TCRdb re-called the 5' RACE reads, giving one row per CDR3 protein. The sample has about 1 million distinct CDR3 sequences, 40% to 50% seen once. This entry belongs to a study of blood T cells in healthy people across ages. The study's findings and limits: Both higher diversity and more naive CD4+ cells marked long-lived donors when set against aged donors.

The CDR3 sequence is 14 residues long. The germline CDR1 and CDR2 sequences are LNHNV and YYDKDF (reference sequence). V lost 6 bases, J lost 2 bases, and 12 bases lay in between. Material for sequencing was blood. This clonotype was obtained from a woman in her fifties or sixties in good health. The rearrangement joins TRBV15 to TRBJ2-3; the D gene is possibly TRBD1 (5 bases). CDR3 coding DNA: TGTGCCACCAGTATCCAAGGGGACACAGATACGCAGTATTTT. Translated, it gives CATSIQGDTDTQYF.